These 16 T cell receptor beta chains share one sample of origin, sequenced in a study of blood T cell repertoires in COVID-19 (dated by TCRdb to between 2020 and 2021). The library relied on the immunoSEQ multiplex PCR assay. In TCRdb, the immuneACCESS table is reduced to in-frame sequences with V and J assigned. These tables do not hold every clone; where another copy was compared, an unresolved V gene accounts for under half, and the others remain unexplained. Within this sample are about 90,000 clones, with approximately 90% of them counted one time only. Approximately 0.45% of the sample is held by the ten biggest clonotypes. The sample comprised peripheral blood. Every receptor here comes from a man aged 55-75 years with acute or convalescent COVID-19.

The CDR3 protein is CASRWTSGTGELFF. The CDR3 DNA reads TGTGCCAGCAGGTGGACTAGCGGCACCGGGGAGCTGTTTTTT. V and J are TRBV27 and TRBJ2-2, with 10 bases aligning to TRBD2. The CDR3 is 14 amino acids. Germline V gene data show CDR1 as MNHEY and CDR2 as SMNVEV (reference sequence). V dropped 6 bases and J dropped 4; count of bases not matched to a gene: 2.

The chain uses TRBV27 and TRBJ2-1; 12 bases are a match to TRBD2. The CDR3 sequence is 17 residues long. V lost 4 bases, J lost 0 bases, and 4 bases stayed unmatched. Per the germline V gene, CDR1 is MNHEY and CDR2 is SMNVEV (reference sequence). CDR3 amino acids: CASSSSGRASSYNEQFF. The CDR3 DNA sequence: TGTGCCAGCAGTTCTAGCGGGAGGGCGAGCTCCTACAATGAGCAGTTCTTC.

This clone was seen a few times. The rearrangement joins TRBV5-5 to TRBJ1-5; D not resolved. The CDR3 sequence is 13 residues long. The ends were cut back, 7 bases at V and 5 bases at J, with 13 bases in the middle. From germline, CDR1 is SGHKS and CDR2 YYEKEE (reference sequence). CDR3 coding DNA: TGTGCCAGCGCCCGGGTCAAGGATCAGCCCCAGCATTTT. The encoded protein is CASARVKDQPQHF.

The gene calls are TRBV5-8 and TRBJ2-2; tentative D call: TRBD1 (6 bases). The CDR3 covers 14 residues. Germline loops: CDR1 SGHTS, CDR2 YDEGEE. With 7 bases removed from V and 3 bases from J, the gap between germline ends came to 13 bases. CDR3 in amino acids: CASLQGRDTGELFF. As DNA, the CDR3 is TGTGCCAGCTTACAGGGAAGGGACACCGGGGAGCTGTTTTTT.

This clone was detected only once. This sequence joins TRBV27 and TRBJ1-4; possibly TRBD1 for D (6 bases). Trimming took 2 bases from V and 4 from J, leaving 8 bases between them. The germline gives CDR1 MNHEY, CDR2 SMNVEV (reference sequence). The CDR3 loop spans 14 amino acids. The CDR3 sequence is CASSLQGNNEKLFF. The CDR3 coding sequence is TGTGCCAGCAGTTTACAGGGGAATAATGAAAAACTGTTTTTT.

The chain joins TRBV2 to TRBJ1-6; no definite D call. Germline V gene data show CDR1 as SNHLY and CDR2 as FYNNEI. V was cut by 6 bases and J by 8 bases, with 8 bases left in between. The CDR3 covers 12 residues. CDR3 in DNA: TGTGCCAGCAGCCCTGAGTATTCACCCCTCCACTTT. Protein: CASSPEYSPLHF.

The sample holds one count of this clone. The chain couples TRBV10-3 to TRBJ2-6; perhaps TRBD1 as D (6 bases). Germline V gives CDR1 ENHRY, CDR2 SYGVKD. The V gene lost 4 bases and the J gene lost 0 bases, with 10 bases spanning the gap. This CDR3 comprises 16 residues. The CDR3 region has the DNA TGTGCCATCAGTGGACAGGCATCCTCTGGGGCCAACGTCCTGACTTTC. Encoded protein: CAISGQASSGANVLTF.

The chain couples TRBV12-5 to TRBJ2-7; TRBD2 matches 9 bases. The CDR3 length is 13 residues. Losses at the gene ends were 6 bases for V and 3 bases for J; bases not matched to a gene: 3. CDR1 and CDR2 from the germline V gene are LGHNT and FRNRAP. The DNA of the CDR3 is TGTGCTAGTGGGGGGACTAGCCTCTACGAGCAGTACTTC. Translation gives CASGGTSLYEQYF.

The CDR3 sequence: CASSPRTGIQPQHF. CDR3 bases: TGTGCCAGCAGCCCAAGGACAGGCATCCAGCCCCAGCATTTT. The chain links TRBV2 to TRBJ1-5; the match to TRBD1 covers 7 bases. This CDR3 region has 14 residues. J lost 7 bases, V lost 6 bases, and 9 bases had no gene match. Germline CDR1 is SNHLY and CDR2 is FYNNEI.

This chain uses TRBV5-1 with TRBJ2-2, with TRBD1 identical over 9 bases. V shed 4 bases and J 5 bases; nucleotides not matched to a gene: 12. The CDR3 has 17 residues. Germline V gene sequence: CDR1 SGHRS, CDR2 YFSETQ. CDR3 residues: CASSPEVPGTGTGELFF. The CDR3 DNA follows: TGCGCCAGCAGCCCGGAGGTCCCCGGGACAGGGACCGGGGAGCTGTTTTTT.

This sequence joins TRBV5-1 and TRBJ1-4; a weak D match, TRBD1 (5 bases). The V end was cut by 4 bases, the J end by 8 bases, with 15 bases between. Germline assignment: CDR1 SGHRS and CDR2 YFSETQ. The CDR3 runs 14 residues. CDR3 protein: CASSMTVNNEKLFF. The CDR3 nucleotides are TGCGCCAGCAGCATGACAGTCAATAACGAAAAACTGTTTTTT.

The chain couples TRBV18 to TRBJ2-3; tentatively, D is TRBD2 (7 bases). Germline assignment: CDR1 KGHSH and CDR2 LQKENI. This CDR3 is 17 amino acids long. Trimming left V 1 base short and J 2 bases short, with 16 bases between. CDR3 DNA: TGTGCCAGCTCACCACTGTTTGGGGGGGCCCTCACAGATACGCAGTATTTT. This translates into CASSPLFGGALTDTQYF.

The chain uses TRBV5-1 and TRBJ2-7, with D perhaps TRBD1 (5 bases). This CDR3 has 15 amino acids. V was shortened by 4 bases and J by 2 bases, with 16 bases between the two germline ends. CDR1 is SGHRS and CDR2 is YFSETQ in the germline V gene. This chain's CDR3 is CASSLDPDRTYEQYF. The CDR3 region has the DNA TGCGCCAGCAGCCTAGACCCCGACAGAACCTACGAGCAGTACTTC.

The V gene is TRBV19, the J gene TRBJ2-7; 11 nucleotides match TRBD1. The CDR3 sequence is 15 residues long. Unmatched junction bases numbered 4, after V lost 5 bases and J lost 1 base. The germline V gene encodes CDR1 LNHDA and CDR2 SQIVND (reference sequence). The CDR3 sequence: CASSPRDRGSYEQYF. CDR3 in DNA: TGTGCCAGTAGTCCCAGGGACAGGGGGTCCTACGAGCAGTACTTC.

This clone appeared a single time. CDR3 residues: CASSLRTSMNTGELFF. The CDR3 bases are TGCGCCAGCAGCCTCCGGACTAGCATGAACACCGGGGAGCTGTTTTTT. The V and J genes are TRBV5-1 and TRBJ2-2, with TRBD2 matching over 8 bases. Germline CDR1 SGHRS, CDR2 YFSETQ. This CDR3 spans 16 amino acids. V shed 4 bases and J 1 base; nucleotides not matched to a gene: 6.

V gene TRBV20-1 combines with J gene TRBJ2-1; unclear D gene. Germline-derived CDR1 and CDR2 are DFQATT and SNEGSKA (reference sequence). V was trimmed by 3 bases and J by 0 bases, leaving 12 bases between them. The CDR3 loop spans 15 amino acids. CDR3 region: CSASEIFGSYNEQFF. CDR3 in DNA: TGCAGTGCTAGTGAAATCTTCGGCTCCTACAATGAGCAGTTCTTC.